Following are 17 T cell receptor beta chains from one sample sequenced in a study of cytomegalovirus exposure and HLA in healthy donors. PCR employed 60 Vbeta and 13 Jbeta primers. Some clones are missing from TCRdb's copy, which holds only in-frame ones; the method was immunoSEQ multiplex PCR. In the table there are more than 150,000 clones, 75% to 85% of which are singletons. The sample comprised PBMCs. Receptors were obtained from a boy aged 5-17 years in good health and CMV-seronegative.

This sequence joins TRBV7-2 and TRBJ2-2, with D maybe TRBD1 (5 bases). There are 16 residues in the CDR3. Trimming pared 5 bases from V and 5 bases from J, leaving 18 bases between. Germline V CDR1 and CDR2: SGHTA, FQGNSA. The chain's CDR3 is CASSLIRQGGTGELFF. CDR3 coding DNA: TGTGCCAGCAGCCTCATCCGGCAGGGTGGAACCGGGGAGCTGTTTTTT.

The rearrangement uses TRBV29-1 and TRBJ1-3; D is undetermined. The CDR3 extends over 13 amino acids. V was cut by 4 bases and J by 6 bases, with 13 bases left in between. Germline V lookup: CDR1 SQVTM, CDR2 ANQGSEA. The CDR3 sequence is CSVATMAANTIYF. In DNA form, the CDR3 reads TGCAGCGTTGCTACTATGGCGGCAAACACCATATATTTT.

This chain uses TRBV4-2 with TRBJ2-7; TRBD2 matches at 7 bases. The trim removed 4 bases at V and 2 bases at J, leaving 11 bases unmatched. The germline V gene encodes CDR1 LGHNA and CDR2 YNFKEQ. CDR3 length: 16 amino acids. This CDR3 reads CASSRAGLADTYEQYF. The CDR3 DNA reads as TGTGCCAGCAGCCGTGCAGGGCTAGCGGATACCTACGAGCAGTACTTC.

The CDR3 sequence: CASSTSGQPNYGYTF. The CDR3 DNA follows: TGTGCCAGTAGTACATCCGGACAGCCTAACTATGGCTACACCTTC. V is TRBV19 and J is TRBJ1-2; tentatively, D is TRBD1 (6 bases). Germline V gene lookup returns CDR1 LNHDA and CDR2 SQIVND (reference sequence). The CDR3 covers 15 residues. V shed 4 bases and J shed 0 bases, with 12 bases lying between them.

This chain connects TRBV25-1 to TRBJ2-5; 12 bases agree with TRBD2. Germline CDR1 MGHDK, CDR2 SYGVNS. Unmatched junction bases numbered 5, after V lost 1 base and J lost 5 bases. This CDR3 has 16 residues. The CDR3: CASSESRTSGAETQYF. CDR3 bases: TGTGCCAGCAGTGAATCCCGGACTAGCGGGGCGGAGACCCAGTACTTC.

This rearrangement joins TRBV7-3 to TRBJ1-1; the match to TRBD1 covers 7 bases. Looked up from germline, CDR1 is SGHTA and CDR2 is FQGTGA. V was pared by 1 base and J by 4 bases, with 6 bases of the junction left unmatched. This CDR3 comprises 15 residues. The CDR3 sequence is CASSLRPAGGTEAFF. Here the CDR3 DNA reads TGTGCCAGCAGCTTAAGGCCGGCAGGGGGCACTGAAGCTTTCTTT.

This clone was seen only a few times. V and J are TRBV30 and TRBJ1-3, with TRBD1 matching 8 bases. The CDR3 contains 14 residues. V was pared by 5 bases and J by 0 bases, with 3 bases of the junction left unmatched. CDR1 and CDR2 (germline): GTSNPN, SVGIG (reference sequence). The CDR3 region has the DNA TGTGCCTGGGGTCAGGGGGCCTCTGGAAACACCATATATTTT. It encodes CAWGQGASGNTIYF.

This rearrangement joins TRBV5-6 to TRBJ2-1; weak D call: TRBD2 (5 bases). The CDR3 is 18 residues long. V was pared by 4 bases and J by 0 bases, with 20 bases between. The V gene's germline CDR1 is SGHDT and CDR2 YYEEEE. CDR3 sequence: CASSPKVGAPSSYNEQFF. The CDR3 region has the DNA TGTGCCAGCAGCCCCAAGGTGGGAGCCCCATCCTCCTACAATGAGCAGTTCTTC.

This chain joins TRBV30 and TRBJ2-2, with 9 bases lining up with TRBD1. The CDR3 has 19 residues. Losses at the gene ends were 2 bases for V and 5 bases for J; bases not matched to a gene: 18. Germline lookup yields CDR1 GTSNPN and CDR2 SVGIG (reference sequence). The CDR3 protein is CAWSSPMSLWTGVTGELFF. The CDR3 DNA is TGTGCCTGGAGTTCACCCATGAGCCTTTGGACAGGGGTTACCGGGGAGCTGTTTTTT.

The J gene is TRBJ2-2, the V gene TRBV6-1, with 7 positions matching TRBD1. V lost 6 bases and J lost 2; bases outside the gene matches: 6. The CDR3 has 15 amino acids. Germline values: CDR1 MNHNS, CDR2 SASEGT. The CDR3: CASSPGTANTGELFF. The CDR3, as DNA: TGTGCCAGCAGCCCTGGGACAGCAAACACCGGGGAGCTGTTTTTT.

This chain links TRBV6-4 with TRBJ2-1, with TRBD2 matching 8 bases. J lost 4 bases, V lost 0 bases, and 14 bases had no gene match. This CDR3 spans 19 amino acids. The germline V gene has CDR1 MRHNA and CDR2 SNTAGT. DNA for the CDR3: TGTGCCAGCAGTGACTCCGGGGTCTACCCAGCGGGGGTTTACAATGAGCAGTTCTTC. Amino acid sequence: CASSDSGVYPAGVYNEQFF.

The V gene is TRBV30, the J gene TRBJ2-6; D perhaps matches TRBD1 (6 bases). The CDR3 has 17 amino acids. The V gene lost 1 base and the J gene lost 0 bases, with 13 bases spanning the gap. In germline, CDR1 is GTSNPN, CDR2 SVGIG (reference sequence). DNA of the CDR3: TGTGCCTGGAGTGACAGGGACCTACCCTCTGGGGCCAACGTCCTGACTTTC. Its protein is CAWSDRDLPSGANVLTF.

The chain joins TRBV7-9 to TRBJ1-1; 7 bases are shared with TRBD1. The V and J ends lost 3 bases and 5 bases, in that order; junction bases with no gene match: 6. The germline V gene has CDR1 SEHNR and CDR2 FQNEAQ (reference sequence). The CDR3 covers 14 residues. The chain's CDR3 is CASSLSGQLTEAFF. CDR3 DNA sequence: TGTGCCAGCAGCTTGTCGGGACAGTTGACTGAAGCTTTCTTT.

The genes are TRBV5-6 and TRBJ1-6; TRBD1 might be the D (6 bases). CDR1 and CDR2 from the germline V gene are SGHDT and YYEEEE. Trimming shortened V by 0 bases and J by 14 bases, and 18 bases separated the two germline ends. There are 15 residues in the CDR3. This CDR3 reads CASSLEGDTPLSLHF. DNA for the CDR3: TGTGCCAGCAGCTTGGAGGGGGACACTCCCCTGTCCCTCCACTTT.

The chain employs TRBV7-2 and TRBJ2-7; 9 nucleotides line up with TRBD2. Losses at the gene ends were 1 base for V and 2 bases for J; bases not matched to a gene: 6. The CDR3 sequence is 16 residues long. Germline lookup yields CDR1 SGHTA and CDR2 FQGNSA. The CDR3 protein is CASSLDGLAGTYEQYF. The CDR3 DNA sequence: TGTGCCAGCAGCTTAGATGGGCTAGCGGGAACCTACGAGCAGTACTTC.

This clone was seen only a few times. The chain uses TRBV6-1 and TRBJ2-5; TRBD2 matches at 9 bases. The ends lost 2 bases at V and 5 bases at J; junction bases unmatched: 9. This CDR3 has 16 residues. Germline V CDR1 and CDR2: MNHNS, SASEGT. CDR3 bases: TGTGCCAGCAGTGAAAGGGCGGGGGGGCGTTTTGAGACCCAGTACTTC. This encodes CASSERAGGRFETQYF.

The rearrangement uses TRBV5-6 and TRBJ1-2; TRBD1 agrees at 10 bases. The germline gives CDR1 SGHDT, CDR2 YYEEEE. The CDR3 contains 16 residues. V shed 4 bases, J shed 3 bases, and the junction held 9 bases outside the gene matches. DNA for the CDR3: TGTGCCAGCAGCCCCGGGACAGGGGTCTCAGACTATGGCTACACCTTC. It specifies CASSPGTGVSDYGYTF.